These 24 T cell receptor beta chains originate from one sample sequenced in a study of graft-versus-host responses after intestinal transplantation. Repertoires were generated with immunoSEQ multiplex PCR, while TCRdb's copy carries only in-frame clones and drops some. In the table there are 84,000 or so clones, roughly 80% of which are singletons. The antigens of these receptors remain unknown. The material was unstimulated CD4+ T cells sorted from spleen or lymph node cells, obtained before intestinal transplant. The receptors derive from a human donor who received an intestinal transplant.

This clone was seen just once. The chain carries TRBV6-1 and TRBJ1-2; 7 positions agree with TRBD1. Germline V CDR1 and CDR2: MNHNS, SASEGT. J lost 5 bases, V lost 2 bases, and 5 bases had no gene match. The CDR3 is 14 residues long. The CDR3 reads CASSERGRWYGYTF. As DNA, the CDR3 is TGTGCCAGCAGTGAAAGGGGGCGCTGGTATGGCTACACCTTC.

This clone was seen just once. The chain recombines TRBV18 with TRBJ1-2; 7 bases line up with TRBD1. CDR3 length: 16 residues. The J segment lost 8 bases and the V segment lost 3 bases, leaving 15 bases of the junction unmatched. From germline, CDR1 is KGHSH and CDR2 LQKENI. CDR3 bases: TGTGCCAGCTCACCCCTAGAGACAGGGAGAATGGGAGGCTACACCTTC. As protein: CASSPLETGRMGGYTF.

J is TRBJ2-3 and V is TRBV4-1; 7 bases map to TRBD2. CDR1 and CDR2 from the germline V gene are MGHRA and YSYEKL. Germline trimming cut 0 bases from V and 2 bases from J; bases unmatched to any gene: 8. This CDR3 has 17 amino acids. Here the CDR3 reads CASSQEITGGPTDTQYF. CDR3 bases: TGCGCCAGCAGCCAAGAAATAACGGGAGGCCCCACAGATACGCAGTATTTT.

The gene calls are TRBV28 and TRBJ2-7; D is uncertain. The ends were cut back, 10 bases at V and 2 bases at J, with 12 bases in the middle. This CDR3 is built from 12 residues. Germline CDR1 and CDR2: MDHEN and SYDVKM. The CDR3 sequence is CATRLSTYEQYF. The CDR3 nucleotides are TGTGCCACCAGACTGTCAACCTACGAGCAGTACTTC.

In this sample, this clone turned up a few times. The chain links TRBV6-1 to TRBJ1-2; weak D call: TRBD1 (5 bases). Deletions cut 1 base from V and 8 bases from J, with 14 bases between. The germline CDR1 and CDR2 sequences are MNHNS and SASEGT. The CDR3 length is 14 residues. As DNA, the CDR3 is TGTGCCAGCAGTGAAGAGGCCAGGGTACGCGGCTACACCTTC. Translation: CASSEEARVRGYTF.

The V gene is TRBV5-1, the J gene TRBJ2-5, with TRBD1 matching 9 bases. This CDR3 is 15 amino acids long. Germline assignment: CDR1 SGHRS and CDR2 YFSETQ. V dropped 0 bases and J dropped 4; count of bases not matched to a gene: 4. In nucleotides, the CDR3 is TGCGCCAGCAGCTTGGGCAACAGGGGGCGAGAGACCCAGTACTTC. It encodes CASSLGNRGRETQYF.

The count of this clone is one. V is TRBV9 and J is TRBJ2-7; the D gene is possibly TRBD2 (5 bases). V gave up 0 bases and J gave up 3 bases, with 10 bases separating them. The CDR3 covers 14 residues. Germline assignment: CDR1 SGDLS and CDR2 YYNGEE. CDR3 loop: CASSVGGLNYEQYF. CDR3 DNA sequence: TGTGCCAGCAGCGTAGGCGGACTTAACTACGAGCAGTACTTC.

The J gene is TRBJ2-1, the V gene TRBV5-1, with 13 positions matching TRBD2. The ends lost 4 bases at V and 8 bases at J; junction bases unmatched: 3. This CDR3 spans 14 amino acids. In germline, CDR1 is SGHRS, CDR2 YFSETQ. The CDR3 loop is CASSPGLAGDEQFF. CDR3 coding DNA: TGCGCCAGCAGCCCCGGACTAGCGGGAGATGAGCAGTTCTTC.

In its sample, this clone was seen once. The chain joins TRBV5-6 to TRBJ2-5, with D possibly being TRBD1 (6 bases). This CDR3 contains 17 residues. Germline CDR1 is SGHDT and CDR2 is YYEEEE. Trimming cost V 1 base and J 5 bases, with 21 bases left between them. The CDR3 sequence is CASSLLGFTGLGETQYF. As DNA, the CDR3 is TGTGCCAGCAGCTTGTTGGGGTTTACAGGGTTGGGGGAGACCCAGTACTTC.

The rearrangement uses TRBV28 and TRBJ2-5; 9 bases are shared with TRBD1. The J call may be in error: the DNA end matches TRBJ2-7 better. This CDR3 is built from 16 residues. Germline CDR1 reads MDHEN; CDR2 reads SYDVKM. CDR3 coding DNA: TGTGCCAGCAGCCCGGGACAGGGTGGGAGCTCCTACGAGCAGTACTTC. Protein sequence: CASSPGQGGSSYEQYF.

The V and J genes are TRBV10-3 and TRBJ2-3, with D possibly being TRBD1 (6 bases). Germline values: CDR1 ENHRY, CDR2 SYGVKD. This CDR3 comprises 15 residues. The germline V and J ends were trimmed by 3 bases and 6 bases, with 16 bases remaining between them. Here the CDR3 reads CAISEGGSGWDTQYF. CDR3 sequence (DNA): TGTGCCATCAGTGAAGGGGGAAGCGGTTGGGATACGCAGTATTTT.

The V and J genes are TRBV7-8 and TRBJ1-1, with D maybe TRBD1 (6 bases). Germline CDR1 reads SGHVS; CDR2 reads FQNEAQ. This CDR3 spans 13 amino acids. V was shortened by 4 bases and J by 1 base, with 7 bases between the two germline ends. The CDR3 DNA sequence: TGTGCCAGCAGCTCCAGGGGGAACACTGAAGCTTTCTTT. Encoded protein: CASSSRGNTEAFF.

V is TRBV19 and J is TRBJ2-1; TRBD2 aligns across 10 bases. Per germline, CDR1 LNHDA and CDR2 SQIVND (reference sequence). This CDR3 is 17 amino acids long. V was clipped by 4 bases and J by 7 bases; unmatched bases: 13. As DNA, the CDR3 is TGTGCCAGTAGTACCTTGAGCGGGAGGGCCGGAATGAATGAGCAGTTCTTC. Translating gives CASSTLSGRAGMNEQFF.

This clone is a singleton in its sample. The chain combines TRBV7-2 with TRBJ1-4, with no clear D. This CDR3 has 13 amino acids. Germline CDR1 reads SGHTA; CDR2 reads FQGNSA. The V end lost 2 bases, the J end lost 13 bases, and 14 bases lay between the germline ends. This CDR3 is CASSLRFLEGLFF. The CDR3 nucleotides read TGTGCCAGCAGCTTAAGATTTCTGGAGGGACTGTTTTTT.

J is TRBJ2-3 and V is TRBV5-4; D is undetermined. The CDR3 is made up of 15 amino acids. V lost 3 bases, J lost 2 bases, and 13 bases lay in between. Germline CDR1 and CDR2: SGHNT and YYREEE (reference sequence). CDR3 sequence reads: CASSSTSFTTDTQYF. The CDR3 DNA follows: TGTGCCAGCAGCTCGACAAGTTTCACCACAGATACGCAGTATTTT. Variable domain in full (rest from reference TRBV5-4 and TRBJ2-3): ETGVTQSPTHLIKTRGQQVTLRCSSQSGHNTVSWYQQALGQGPQFIFQYYREEENGRGNFPPRFSGLQFPNYSSELNVNALELDDSALYLCASSSTSFTTDTQYFGPGTRLTVL.

The chain recombines TRBV2 with TRBJ2-5, with a possible D match to TRBD2 (6 bases). The germline CDR1 and CDR2 sequences are SNHLY and FYNNEI. The length of the CDR3 is 16 residues. Trimming shortened V by 1 base and J by 0 bases, and 12 bases separated the two germline ends. CDR3 nucleotides: TGTGCCAGCAGTGAAGGGACTACAGGCTACCAAGAGACCCAGTACTTC. Residues: CASSEGTTGYQETQYF. The variable domain in full, completed from reference TRBV2 and TRBJ2-5, reads EPEVTQTPSHQVTQMGQEVILRCVPISNHLYFYWYRQILGQKVEFLVSFYNNEISEKSEIFDDQFSVERPDGSNFTLKIRSTKLEDSAMYFCASSEGTTGYQETQYFGPGTRLLVL.

V is TRBV29-1 and J is TRBJ2-5; D might be TRBD1 (6 bases). From germline, CDR1 is SQVTM and CDR2 ANQGSEA. The CDR3 has 12 amino acids. Trimming took off 5 bases at V and 2 bases at J, with 9 bases between the two ends. CDR3 DNA: TGCAGCGTTATGAGGGGGCAAGAGACCCAGTACTTC. It codes for CSVMRGQETQYF.

The chain is built from TRBV6-4 and TRBJ2-7; 10 positions agree with TRBD1. The CDR3 is 15 residues long. The germline CDR1 and CDR2 sequences are MRHNA and SNTAGT. After removal of 2 bases from V and 2 bases from J, the junction contained 3 bases not matched to a gene. CDR3 amino acids: CASSDGTGATYEQYF. The CDR3 bases are TGTGCCAGCAGTGACGGGACAGGGGCAACCTACGAGCAGTACTTC.

The V and J genes are TRBV2 and TRBJ2-3; 7 bases align to TRBD2. With 6 bases clipped from V and 1 base from J, the junction kept 4 bases outside the gene matches. CDR1 and CDR2 from the germline V gene are SNHLY and FYNNEI. The CDR3 sequence is 14 residues long. The DNA for the CDR3 is TGTGCCAGCAGGAGGGAGGGTGGCACAGATACGCAGTATTTT. This encodes CASRREGGTDTQYF.

The chain has TRBV5-1 and TRBJ2-5, with no clear D. Germline CDR1 and CDR2: SGHRS and YFSETQ. The CDR3 spans 14 residues. Trimming stripped 4 bases from V and 0 bases from J, with 10 bases between. The CDR3 is CASSPDTNQETQYF. The CDR3 nucleotides read TGCGCCAGCAGCCCAGACACAAACCAAGAGACCCAGTACTTC.

The chain employs TRBV5-4 and TRBJ2-1, with 10 bases fitting TRBD2. Trimming took 4 bases from V and 4 from J; bases not matched to a gene: 5. The CDR3 consists of 15 residues. In germline, CDR1 is SGHNT, CDR2 YYREEE (reference sequence). CDR3 sequence reads: CASSQGLAKYNEQFF. The CDR3 DNA reads as TGTGCCAGCAGCCAGGGACTAGCGAAATACAATGAGCAGTTCTTC.

The rearrangement uses TRBV5-1 and TRBJ2-1, with 9 bases lining up with TRBD2. The CDR3 has 16 amino acids. The V gene end was trimmed by 0 bases and the J gene end by 5 bases; junction bases not matched to a gene: 6. From germline, CDR1 is SGHRS and CDR2 YFSETQ. The CDR3 region has the DNA TGCGCCAGCAGCTTGGATGCTAGCGGGACCCACAATGAGCAGTTCTTC. Its translation: CASSLDASGTHNEQFF. The full variable domain, rest sourced from reference TRBV5-1 and TRBJ2-1, is KAGVTQTPRYLIKTRGQQVTLSCSPISGHRSVSWYQQTPGQGLQFLFEYFSETQRNKGNFPGRFSGRQFSNSRSEMNVSTLELGDSALYLCASSLDASGTHNEQFFGPGTRLTVL.

The gene calls are TRBV28 and TRBJ2-7, with D hard to call. Germline values: CDR1 MDHEN, CDR2 SYDVKM. V was shortened by 5 bases and J by 1 base, with 21 bases between the two germline ends. The CDR3 has 17 residues. CDR3 loop: CASSADSPRFGSYEQYF. The CDR3 DNA sequence: TGTGCCAGCAGTGCGGATTCGCCTCGATTTGGGTCCTACGAGCAGTACTTC.

CDR3 nucleotides: TGTGCCAGCAGCACTAGGCCCGGAGATACGCAGTATTTT. It encodes CASSTRPGDTQYF. The gene calls are TRBV11-3 and TRBJ2-3, with D maybe TRBD2 (5 bases). V shed 5 bases and J shed 5 bases, with 11 bases lying between them. Looked up from germline, CDR1 is SGHNT and CDR2 is YENEEA. This CDR3 has 13 residues.